This T cell receptor (beta chain) stems from a study of T cell responses to AZD1222 COVID-19 vaccine. Clones were read by immunoSEQ multiplex PCR, and TCRdb kept only the in-frame ones, dropping some. There are 150,000 to 200,000 clones in the sample; 85% to 90% occur only once, and roughly 27% lies in the top ten. The TCR was taken from an adult who received the AZD1222 COVID-19 vaccine. Source: peripheral blood, taken 28 days after the second AZD1222 dose.

DNA of the CDR3: TGTGCCAGCTCACTACAGGGGCGAGACTACGAGCAGTACTTC. Its translation: CASSLQGRDYEQYF. The chain combines TRBV18 with TRBJ2-7; 7 nucleotides align to TRBD1. Per germline, CDR1 KGHSH and CDR2 LQKENI. V gave up 4 bases and J gave up 3 bases; unmatched junction bases: 6. The CDR3 spans 14 residues.